This T cell receptor (beta chain) was profiled in a study of CD8+ T cells in alopecia areata. Study at large: Dosing spanned 6 to 18 months on tofacitinib, then 6 months off drug.

Once RNA had been extracted, it was reverse transcribed into cDNA to act as the sequencing template. The assay was immunoSEQ multiplex PCR, and TCRdb's table has in-frame clones only and misses some. The sample includes under 4,000 clones, 74% of them seen just once. Whole-study findings and limits: For lesional scalp, especially alopecia totalis/universalis, clonality was higher than in normal scalp. In scalp and blood, many expanded lesional clones persisted during tofacitinib.

On this clone itself: Its antigen is still unknown.

The treatment denotes: oral pan-JAK inhibitor, 5-10 mg twice daily. Alopecia areata patients provided lesional scalp punch biopsies and peripheral blood, both collected for the study. V lost 3 bases to trimming and J lost 1 base, with 5 bases between them. The CDR3 spans 13 residues. In germline, CDR1 is SNHLY, CDR2 FYNNEI. The chain carries TRBV2 and TRBJ2-3, with D unclear. Here the sequenced sample was skin, taken at week 24, from a patient treated with tofacitinib. This sequence was found in a human donor with alopecia areata. The CDR3 nucleotides read TGTGCCAGCAGTGAGATAGGCACAGATACGCAGTATTTT. Translation gives CASSEIGTDTQYF.